Below are 18 T cell receptor beta chains sequenced from a single sample in a study of cytomegalovirus exposure and HLA in healthy donors. Primers for the PCR totalled 60 Vbeta and 13 Jbeta. Only in-frame clones appear in the TCRdb table, and some are missing; sequencing was by immunoSEQ multiplex PCR. This table has 150,000 to 200,000 clones, roughly 75% appearing once. The sample was PBMCs. All receptors come from a male donor in good health and CMV-seronegative.

J is TRBJ2-3 and V is TRBV7-2, with TRBD1 matching over 9 bases. The length of the CDR3 is 16 residues. The V segment lost 3 bases and the J segment 4 bases; nucleotides outside the gene matches: 8. CDR1 SGHTA and CDR2 FQGNSA come from the germline V gene. CDR3 protein: CASSFELGQGPDTQYF. The CDR3 coding sequence is TGTGCCAGCAGCTTCGAACTGGGACAGGGACCAGATACGCAGTATTTT. The complete variable domain, with remaining parts taken from reference TRBV7-2 and TRBJ2-3, reads GAGVSQSPSNKVTEKGKDVELRCDPISGHTALYWYRQSLGQGLEFLIYFQGNSAPDKSGLPSDRFSAERTGGSVSTLTIQRTQQEDSAVYLCASSFELGQGPDTQYFGPGTRLTVL.

The J gene is TRBJ1-5, the V gene TRBV9; TRBD1 agrees at 10 bases. The CDR3 is 15 amino acids. Germline CDR1 and CDR2: SGDLS and YYNGEE. With 0 bases clipped from V and 6 bases from J, the junction kept 3 bases outside the gene matches. The CDR3 region has the DNA TGTGCCAGCAGCGTAGAGGGACAGGGGAGTCAGCCCCAGCATTTT. Residues: CASSVEGQGSQPQHF.

The V and J genes are TRBV2 and TRBJ1-6; a possible D gene is TRBD1 (5 bases). V was trimmed by 4 bases and J by 2 bases, leaving 9 bases between them. Germline V gives CDR1 SNHLY, CDR2 FYNNEI. The CDR3 has 15 amino acids. The CDR3, as DNA: TGTGCCAGCAGTGTCAGGGAAACCTATAATTCACCCCTCCACTTT. Translated, it gives CASSVRETYNSPLHF.

V and J are TRBV13 and TRBJ2-3; D not resolved. V lost 2 bases, J lost 0 bases, and 6 bases lay in between. The CDR3 sequence is 14 residues long. Germline assignment: CDR1 PRHDT and CDR2 FYEKMQ (reference sequence). In DNA, the CDR3 is TGTGCCAGCAGCTTATTGAGCAGCACAGATACGCAGTATTTT. Protein: CASSLLSSTDTQYF.

The V gene is TRBV6-5, the J gene TRBJ2-1; 7 nucleotides agree with TRBD2. The length of the CDR3 is 15 residues. The trim removed 3 bases at V and 2 bases at J, leaving 4 bases unmatched. CDR1 MNHEY and CDR2 SVGAGI come from the germline V gene. The CDR3 DNA is TGTGCCAGCAGTTATTCCCGGGGGGCCTACAATGAGCAGTTCTTC. Its protein is CASSYSRGAYNEQFF.

In this sample, this clone turned up once. CDR3 coding DNA: TGTGCCAGTAGGGGAGGACACGTCAATGAGCAGTTCTTC. Protein sequence: CASRGGHVNEQFF. The chain combines TRBV19 with TRBJ2-1; a weak D match, TRBD2 (6 bases). V lost 6 bases to trimming and J lost 6 bases, with 12 bases between them. The CDR3 length is 13 residues. Germline-derived CDR1 and CDR2 are LNHDA and SQIVND (reference sequence).

The rearrangement uses TRBV19 and TRBJ1-2; no definite D call. Trimming cost V 5 bases and J 7 bases, with 8 bases left between them. The CDR3 loop spans 11 amino acids. Germline V gene lookup returns CDR1 LNHDA and CDR2 SQIVND (reference sequence). CDR3 loop: CASSLFGGYTF. Here the CDR3 DNA reads TGTGCCAGTAGTTTGTTCGGTGGCTACACCTTC.

The rearrangement links TRBV27 to TRBJ1-1; the D is unclear. The V end lost 7 bases, the J end lost 6 bases, and 12 bases lay between the germline ends. Germline V gene sequence: CDR1 MNHEY, CDR2 SMNVEV (reference sequence). The CDR3 spans 12 residues. The DNA for the CDR3 is TGTGCCAGCACTCTACAGAGGGCTGAAGCTTTCTTT. Amino acids: CASTLQRAEAFF.

In regard to this clone: Other nucleotide sequences from this sample produce the same CDR3. V usage is TRBV5-1 and J usage is TRBJ2-7, with 7 bases matching TRBD2. CDR3 length: 14 residues. The junction had 0 bases not matched to a gene; V was cut back by 0 bases and J by 0 bases. CDR1 is SGHRS, CDR2 YFSETQ, per germline. CDR3 nucleotide sequence: TGCGCCAGCAGCTTGGGGGGGGGCTCCTACGAGCAGTACTTC. Translating gives CASSLGGGSYEQYF.

The chain links TRBV5-4 to TRBJ2-5; 8 positions match TRBD2. The V gene's germline CDR1 is SGHNT and CDR2 YYREEE (reference sequence). V lost 0 bases to trimming and J lost 5 bases; unmatched junction nucleotides: 6. The CDR3 totals 15 residues. The CDR3 is CASSLAGGPRETQYF. CDR3 DNA sequence: TGTGCCAGCAGCTTGGCGGGGGGGCCTCGGGAGACCCAGTACTTC.

This sequence joins TRBV7-8 and TRBJ1-1; possibly TRBD1 for D (5 bases). V gave up 3 bases and J gave up 6 bases, with 20 bases separating them. The CDR3 totals 16 residues. Germline CDR1 SGHVS, CDR2 FQNEAQ. The CDR3 DNA is TGTGCCAGCAGCTTTAGTGGGTGGGGGGGGAAAGCTGAAGCTTTCTTT. Amino acids: CASSFSGWGGKAEAFF. Drawing the rest from reference TRBV7-8 and TRBJ1-1, the complete variable domain is GAGVSQSPRYKVAKRGQDVALRCDPISGHVSLFWYQQALGQGPEFLTYFQNEAQLDKSGLPSDRFFAERPEGSVSTLKIQRTQQEDSAVYLCASSFSGWGGKAEAFFGQGTRLTVV.

The chain combines TRBV30 with TRBJ2-5; 8 bases are shared with TRBD2. Germline CDR1 and CDR2: GTSNPN and SVGIG (reference sequence). The CDR3 loop spans 15 amino acids. V gave up 1 base and J gave up 1 base; unmatched junction bases: 5. The CDR3 coding sequence is TGTGCCTGGAGTGGAATTAGCGGGGTCCAAGAGACCCAGTACTTC. This sequence encodes CAWSGISGVQETQYF.

As to this clone: At one end, the junction sequence differs from germline, possibly due to a read error. The genes are TRBV7-9 and TRBJ2-5; possibly TRBD1 for D (6 bases). The length of the CDR3 is 12 residues. CDR1 and CDR2 from the germline V gene are SEHNR and FQNEAQ (reference sequence). The CDR3 DNA reads TGTTCCAGCAGCTTAAGGGGGGAGACCCAGTACTTC. Its translation is CSSSLRGETQYF.

This clone came up a few times. V usage is TRBV7-9 and J usage is TRBJ1-5; no reliable D call. CDR3 size: 12 residues. Trimming shortened V by 8 bases and J by 10 bases, and 15 bases separated the two germline ends. Germline V lookup: CDR1 SEHNR, CDR2 FQNEAQ (reference sequence). CDR3: CASQEGETPQHF. The CDR3 DNA is TGTGCCAGCCAAGAGGGAGAAACCCCCCAGCATTTT.

V gene TRBV6-1 combines with J gene TRBJ1-2; 7 positions match TRBD1. The length of the CDR3 is 15 residues. Trimming removed 2 bases from V and 5 bases from J; junction bases left unmatched: 8. Germline V gives CDR1 MNHNS, CDR2 SASEGT. The CDR3 DNA reads TGTGCCAGCAGTGAAACTTTACAGGGGAGGTATGGCTACACCTTC. Its protein product is CASSETLQGRYGYTF.

A few counts support this clone. V gene TRBV6-4 combines with J gene TRBJ2-6; D uncertain. CDR1 is MRHNA, CDR2 SNTAGT, per germline. This CDR3 contains 15 residues. Trimming took 6 bases from V and 4 from J, leaving 13 bases between them. The CDR3: CASSLYVGGANVLTF. The CDR3 DNA sequence: TGTGCCAGCAGCCTTTACGTCGGGGGGGCCAACGTCCTGACTTTC.

The gene calls are TRBV6-1 and TRBJ2-3; no clear D gene. Deletions cut 6 bases from V and 6 bases from J, with 10 bases between. The CDR3 has 12 residues. Germline V gives CDR1 MNHNS, CDR2 SASEGT. DNA of the CDR3: TGTGCCAGCAGCCCCTCCGTGGATACGCAGTATTTT. This gives the protein CASSPSVDTQYF.

Comments on this clone: The junction shows a germline mismatch at one end, possibly a read error. This sample includes further DNA sequences coding for the same CDR3. This chain joins TRBV19 and TRBJ2-7, with 9 bases matching TRBD1. The CDR3 covers 14 residues. Germline V gene data show CDR1 as LNHDA and CDR2 as SQIVND (reference sequence). CDR3 amino acids: CASSITGGIYEQYF. The CDR3 bases are TGTGCCAGTAGTATCACAGGGGGCATATACGAGCAGTATTTC.